This T cell receptor (beta chain) was identified during a study of control samples from healthy donors and cancer patients. In germline, CDR1 is MNHEY, CDR2 SMNVEV (reference sequence). The CDR3 contains 15 residues. Trimming left V 4 bases short and J 1 base short, with 11 bases between. TCRdb's table, derived via immunoSEQ multiplex PCR, lists solely in-frame clones and lacks some. The table shows about 85,000 clones, with less than 95% occurring only once. The specimen was blood. The chain couples TRBV27 to TRBJ1-3, with a weak D call TRBD1 (6 bases). The clonotype comes from a woman younger than 35 in good health. CDR3 coding DNA: TGTGCCAGCAGTTCCTCAGGGGTTTCTGGAAACACCATATATTTT. Its translation is CASSSSGVSGNTIYF.